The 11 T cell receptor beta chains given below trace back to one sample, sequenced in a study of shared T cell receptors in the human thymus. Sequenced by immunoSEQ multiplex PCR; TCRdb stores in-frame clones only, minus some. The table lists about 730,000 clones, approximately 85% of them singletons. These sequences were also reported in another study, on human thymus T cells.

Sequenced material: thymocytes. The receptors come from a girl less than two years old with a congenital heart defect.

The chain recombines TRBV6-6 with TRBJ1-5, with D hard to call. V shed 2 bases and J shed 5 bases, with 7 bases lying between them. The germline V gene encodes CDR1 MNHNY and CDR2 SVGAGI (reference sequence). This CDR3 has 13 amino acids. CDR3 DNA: TGTGCCAGCAGTTACGTGGGCGATCAGCCCCAGCATTTT. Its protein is CASSYVGDQPQHF.

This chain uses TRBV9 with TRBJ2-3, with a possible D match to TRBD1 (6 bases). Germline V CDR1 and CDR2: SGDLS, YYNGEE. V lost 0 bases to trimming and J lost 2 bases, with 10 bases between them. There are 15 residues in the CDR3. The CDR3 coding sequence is TGTGCCAGCAGCGTAGTTCAGGGGACCACAGATACGCAGTATTTT. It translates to CASSVVQGTTDTQYF.

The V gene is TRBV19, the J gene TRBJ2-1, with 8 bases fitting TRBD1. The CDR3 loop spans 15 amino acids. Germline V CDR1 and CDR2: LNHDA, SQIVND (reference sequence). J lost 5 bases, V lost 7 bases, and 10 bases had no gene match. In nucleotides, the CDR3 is TGTGCCAGTAATACCGGGACAGGCGATAACAATGAGCAGTTCTTC. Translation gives CASNTGTGDNNEQFF.

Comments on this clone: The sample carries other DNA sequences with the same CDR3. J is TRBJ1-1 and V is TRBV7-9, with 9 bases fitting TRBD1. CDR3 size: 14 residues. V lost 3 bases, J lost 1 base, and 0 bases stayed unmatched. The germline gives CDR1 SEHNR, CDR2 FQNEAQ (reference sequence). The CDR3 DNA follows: TGTGCCAGCAGCTTGGGACAGGGGAACACTGAAGCTTTCTTT. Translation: CASSLGQGNTEAFF.

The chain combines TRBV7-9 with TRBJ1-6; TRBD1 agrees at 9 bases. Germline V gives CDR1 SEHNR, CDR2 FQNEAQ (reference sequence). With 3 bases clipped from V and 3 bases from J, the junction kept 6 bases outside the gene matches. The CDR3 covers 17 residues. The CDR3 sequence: CASSFWTGEVYNSPLHF. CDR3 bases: TGTGCCAGCAGCTTTTGGACAGGGGAGGTCTATAATTCACCCCTCCACTTT.

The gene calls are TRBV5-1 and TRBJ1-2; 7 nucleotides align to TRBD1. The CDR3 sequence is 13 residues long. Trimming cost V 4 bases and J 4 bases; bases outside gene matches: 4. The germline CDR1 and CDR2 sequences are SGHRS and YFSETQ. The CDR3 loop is CASSMTGPYGYTF. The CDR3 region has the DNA TGCGCCAGCAGCATGACAGGGCCCTATGGCTACACCTTC.

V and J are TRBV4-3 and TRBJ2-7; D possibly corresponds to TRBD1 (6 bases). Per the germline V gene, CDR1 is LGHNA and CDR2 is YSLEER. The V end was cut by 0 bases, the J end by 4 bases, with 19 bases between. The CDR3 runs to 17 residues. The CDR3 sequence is CASSQDLVLQGLYEQYF. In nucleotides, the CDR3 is TGCGCCAGCAGCCAAGATCTCGTTTTGCAGGGGTTGTACGAGCAGTACTTC.

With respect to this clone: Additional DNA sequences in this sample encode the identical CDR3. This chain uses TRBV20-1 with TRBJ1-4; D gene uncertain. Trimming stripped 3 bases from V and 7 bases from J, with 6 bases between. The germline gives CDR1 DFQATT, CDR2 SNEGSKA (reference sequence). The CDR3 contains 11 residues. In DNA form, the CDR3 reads TGCAGTGCTAGCCGAGGTGAAAAACTGTTTTTT. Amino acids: CSASRGEKLFF.

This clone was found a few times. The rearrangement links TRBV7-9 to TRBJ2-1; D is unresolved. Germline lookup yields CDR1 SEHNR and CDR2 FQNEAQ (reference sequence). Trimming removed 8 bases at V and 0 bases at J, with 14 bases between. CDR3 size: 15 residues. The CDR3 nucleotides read TGTGCCAGCGAACCCCGAGAAAGCTCCTACAATGAGCAGTTCTTC. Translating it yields CASEPRESSYNEQFF. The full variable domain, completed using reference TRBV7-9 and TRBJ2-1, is DTGVSQNPRHKITKRGQNVTFRCDPISEHNRLYWYRQTLGQGPEFLTYFQNEAQLEKSRLLSDRFSAERPKGSFSTLEIQRTEQGDSAMYLCASEPRESSYNEQFFGPGTRLTVL.

CDR3 sequence (DNA): TGTGCCAGCAGCCCGGGACAGGGTATCGCCTATGGCTACACCTTC. Its translation is CASSPGQGIAYGYTF. This chain links TRBV9 with TRBJ1-2; 9 bases are shared with TRBD1. The CDR3 loop spans 15 amino acids. Germline values: CDR1 SGDLS, CDR2 YYNGEE. The J segment lost 4 bases and the V segment lost 4 bases, leaving 8 bases of the junction unmatched.

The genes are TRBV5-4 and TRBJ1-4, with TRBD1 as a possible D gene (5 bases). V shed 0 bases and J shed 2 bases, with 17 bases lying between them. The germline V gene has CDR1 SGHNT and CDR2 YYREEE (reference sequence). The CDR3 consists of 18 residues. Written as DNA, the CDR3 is TGTGCCAGCAGCTTGGGCGGAGGGGTAGAAGCGACTAATGAAAAACTGTTTTTT. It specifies CASSLGGGVEATNEKLFF.